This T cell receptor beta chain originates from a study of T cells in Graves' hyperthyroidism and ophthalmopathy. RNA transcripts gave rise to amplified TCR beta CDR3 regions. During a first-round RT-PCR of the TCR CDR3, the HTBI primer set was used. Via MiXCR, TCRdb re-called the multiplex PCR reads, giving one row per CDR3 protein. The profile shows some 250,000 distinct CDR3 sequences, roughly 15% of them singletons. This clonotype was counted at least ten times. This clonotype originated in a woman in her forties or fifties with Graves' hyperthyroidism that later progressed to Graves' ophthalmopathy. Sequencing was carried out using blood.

This CDR3 reads CASSLSRDQPQHF. The CDR3 bases are TGTGCCAGCAGCTTAAGTAGGGATCAGCCCCAGCATTTT. This chain links TRBV7-2 with TRBJ1-5; D not resolved. Germline values: CDR1 SGHTA, CDR2 FQGNSA. The CDR3 sequence is 13 residues long. Trimming took off 2 bases at V and 5 bases at J, with 7 bases between the two ends.